This T cell receptor (beta chain) was sequenced in a study of blood T cell repertoires in COVID-19. Study at large: Some COVID-19 samples were acute and others convalescent; all came from the United States, Italy and Spain.

Germline lookup yields CDR1 MNHEY and CDR2 SVGAGI. The length of the CDR3 is 16 residues. The germline V and J ends were trimmed by 2 bases and 0 bases, with 14 bases remaining between them. How the authors handled the data: Amplified reference gene primers provided the basis for estimating nucleated cell counts. The protocol was immunoSEQ multiplex PCR, while the TCRdb copy is restricted to in-frame clones and leaves out a portion. The V and J calls and the clone size are those of that table, but D and trimming were determined from the DNA. Among some 31,000 clones listed, around 90% were seen once.

This sequence was found in a human donor with active COVID-19. The donor label of this sample is uncertain. The chain recombines TRBV6-5 with TRBJ2-7; D perhaps matches TRBD1 (5 bases). Sequenced sample: peripheral blood. The CDR3 protein is CASSYQGFHSSYEQYF. CDR3 in DNA: TGTGCCAGCAGTTACCAGGGCTTTCATAGCTCCTACGAGCAGTACTTC.